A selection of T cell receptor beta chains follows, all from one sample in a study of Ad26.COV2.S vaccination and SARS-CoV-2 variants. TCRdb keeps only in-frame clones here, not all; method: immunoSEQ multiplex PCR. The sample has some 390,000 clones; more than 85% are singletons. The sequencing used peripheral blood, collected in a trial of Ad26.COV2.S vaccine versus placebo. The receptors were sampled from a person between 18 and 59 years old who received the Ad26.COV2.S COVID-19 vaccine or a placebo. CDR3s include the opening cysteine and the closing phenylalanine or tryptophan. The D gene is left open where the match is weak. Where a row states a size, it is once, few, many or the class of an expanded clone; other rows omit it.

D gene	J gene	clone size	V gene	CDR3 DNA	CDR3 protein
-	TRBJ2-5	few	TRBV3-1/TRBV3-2	TGTGCCAGCAGCCGTAGGGGGGGGGCCCCGGAGACCCAGTACTTC	CASSRRGGAPETQYF
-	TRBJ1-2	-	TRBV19	TGTGCCAGTAGTATGTTGGGGCGAGGGGGCTACACCTTC	CASSMLGRGGYTF
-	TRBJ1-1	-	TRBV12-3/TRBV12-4	TGTGCCAGCAGGACGAACAGGAACACTGAAGCTTTCTTT	CASRTNRNTEAFF
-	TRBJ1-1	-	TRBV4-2	TGTGCCAGCAGCCAAGATCTGGGTGAGGCTGAAGCTTTCTTT	CASSQDLGEAEAFF
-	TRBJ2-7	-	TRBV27	TGTGCCAGCGGGCGGCACCGAGCCTACGAGCAGTACTTC	CASGRHRAYEQYF
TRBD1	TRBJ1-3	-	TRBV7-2	TGTGCCAGCAGCCCTGACAGGGGAAGGTGGAACACCATATATTTT	CASSPDRGRWNTIYF
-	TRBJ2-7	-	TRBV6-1	TGTGCCAGCAGCGAAGGGGGCTACGAGCAGTACTTC	CASSEGGYEQYF
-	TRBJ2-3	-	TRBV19	TGTGCCAGTAGTATAGGGGACACCCTCCGAACAGATACGCAGTATTTT	CASSIGDTLRTDTQYF
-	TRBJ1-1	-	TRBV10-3	TGTGCCATCAGTGAGGACAGCGGCAGGGTTGAAGCTTTCTTT	CAISEDSGRVEAFF
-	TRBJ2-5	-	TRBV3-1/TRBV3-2	TGTGCCAGCGCGAGGAGGACGGCCCAAGAGACCCAGTACTTC	CASARRTAQETQYF
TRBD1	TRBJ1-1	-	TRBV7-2	TGTGCCAGCAGCACCACGACAGGGATCGGCACTGAAGCTTTCTTT	CASSTTTGIGTEAFF
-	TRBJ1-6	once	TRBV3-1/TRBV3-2	TGTGCCAGCAGTCCTGACCTCGGTGTTTCACCCCTCCACTTT	CASSPDLGVSPLHF
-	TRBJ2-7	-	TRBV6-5	TGTGCCAGCACTCCAATGGGGCGGGGCTCCTACGAGCAGTACTTC	CASTPMGRGSYEQYF
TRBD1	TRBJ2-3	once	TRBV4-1	TGCGCCAGCAGCCAAGACGGGCAGGGGGCAGATACGCAGTATTTT	CASSQDGQGADTQYF
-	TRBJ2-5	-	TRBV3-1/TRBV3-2	TGTGCCAGCAGTCGCGGAGGGTTCTGGGAGACCCAGTACTTC	CASSRGGFWETQYF
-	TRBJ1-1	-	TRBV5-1	TGCGCCAGCGGCCCTCTTTGGGGAACTGAAGCTTTCTTT	CASGPLWGTEAFF
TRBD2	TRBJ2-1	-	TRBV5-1	TGCGCCAGCAGTCGTAGCGGGGGACCCTACAATGAGCAGTTCTTC	CASSRSGGPYNEQFF
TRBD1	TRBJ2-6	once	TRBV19	TGTGCCAGTAGTCCCTCGACAGGGGGCACTGGGGCCAACGTCCTGACTTTC	CASSPSTGGTGANVLTF
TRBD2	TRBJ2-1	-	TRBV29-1	TGCAGCGTTGGGGGACTAGCGGGCGACAATGAGCAGTTCTTC	CSVGGLAGDNEQFF
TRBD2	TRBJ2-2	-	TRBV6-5	TGTGCAAGCGGGATGAGAATCACCGGGGAGCTGTTTTTT	CASGMRITGELFF
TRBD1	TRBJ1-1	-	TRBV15	TGTGCCACCAGCAGTGGTGGACAGGTGAACACTGAAGCTTTCTTT	CATSSGGQVNTEAFF
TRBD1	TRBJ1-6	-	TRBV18	TGTGCCAGCTCACCAGGCAGGGGGAATTCACCCCTCCACTTT	CASSPGRGNSPLHF